This TCR beta chain was obtained from a study of identifying expanded T cells in peripheral blood (dated by TCRdb to 2018 to 2020). Regarding the research as a whole: Technical replicates were generated by sequencing separate aliquots of the same genomic DNA pool, with four replicates compared pairwise.

Remarks on this clone: It lacks a known antigen. No much larger clonotype is one base removed from it; base qualities were not supplied.

Broad study findings and their caveats: The binomial model flagged approximately 1.3 differentially abundant clones between technical replicates but approximately 15 over around two weeks and roughly 19 over roughly 4 weeks. The authors expected that over much longer intervals, such as months to years, biological variance in healthy repertoires might increase even further. Both the number of clones called differentially abundant and the false-positive rate were significantly reduced by the beta-binomial model across all healthy-donor time intervals. Variance in clone template counts between two-week samples significantly increased with total template count across all healthy donors.

The immunoSEQ Assay, which relies on bias-controlled multiplex PCR amplification of genomic DNA, was used to profile TCRbeta CDR3 regions. On the study's bioinformatics: The absolute abundance of each unique TCRbeta CDR3 region was quantified after sequences were collapsed and filtered. Differential abundance was assessed using a binomial (Fisher-equivalent) model and a beta-binomial model in which time-dependent variance fitted from healthy donors was added. Clones with fewer than 5 combined templates were excluded, and clones with Benjamini-Hochberg FDR below 0.01 were called differentially abundant. Using the form v = (b*log(k)+a)^2, the beta-binomial variance was modeled as a function of the total template count across the two samples. Not all clones reach the TCRdb copy of this immuneACCESS table, which keeps in-frame sequences only. Checked studies attribute under half of the gap to unresolved V genes and leave the rest unexplained. The V and J calls and the clone size are those of that table, but D and trimming were determined from the DNA. This sample holds over 80,000 clones; approximately 83% were observed only once. Roughly 5.9% of the sample belongs to the ten largest clones.

During the collection period, no infections or other immune events were recorded for the healthy donors. To calibrate time-dependent variance in a beta-binomial model of T-cell clone differential abundance, blood repertoires from healthy donors were used as a training cohort. There were roughly 10 healthy donors in the training cohort, of whom 3 were female and 7 were male. The donors were between roughly 25 and 65 years old, with an average age of about 40 years. Whole blood was collected from each healthy donor at three time points spaced 2 to 3 weeks apart and obtained from a commercial supplier. For immunosequencing, genomic DNA was extracted from unsorted whole blood. The CDR3, from cysteine to phenylalanine, totals 13 residues. Just the 39-base CDR3 DNA is kept, in frame starting at base 1. The trim is 3 bases for V and 3 bases for J, with a gap of 8 bases between the germline ends. CDR1 SSHAT and CDR2 FNYEAQ were looked up in the germline V gene (reference sequence).

This TCR was recovered from a person aged 18 to 75 in good health. Sequencing input: blood. The V gene is TRBV7-7 and the J gene is TRBJ1-1; no D gene is confidently identified. The CDR3 protein: CASSFTVHTEAFF. The sequenced DNA: TGTGCCAGCAGCTTTACCGTCCACACTGAAGCTTTCTTT.